This TCR beta chain was captured in a study of T cells in localized non-small cell lung cancer. Whole-study results and caveats: Heterogeneity cannot be ruled out, as sequencing used one tumor region only. With higher T cell density in blood came longer overall survival. Detection in adjacent lung was observed for a median around 59 of the top 100 tumor clones.

On this clone: Its antigen is not known.

Sequencing was performed with immunoSEQ multiplex PCR; in TCRdb, only in-frame clones are kept and a portion is missing. The data hold approximately 43,000 clones, with about 88% observed a single time. The material was peripheral blood, obtained before any cancer treatment. The clonotype was recovered from a woman aged 18-49 years with stage III lung adenocarcinoma.

CDR3 DNA: TGTGCCAGCGCGACAGTACGTAATGAAAAACTGTTTTTT. It specifies CASATVRNEKLFF. The genes are TRBV27 and TRBJ1-4; D perhaps matches TRBD1 (5 bases). With 8 bases removed from V and 4 bases from J, the gap between germline ends came to 11 bases. Germline V lookup: CDR1 MNHEY, CDR2 SMNVEV (reference sequence). The CDR3 has 13 residues.